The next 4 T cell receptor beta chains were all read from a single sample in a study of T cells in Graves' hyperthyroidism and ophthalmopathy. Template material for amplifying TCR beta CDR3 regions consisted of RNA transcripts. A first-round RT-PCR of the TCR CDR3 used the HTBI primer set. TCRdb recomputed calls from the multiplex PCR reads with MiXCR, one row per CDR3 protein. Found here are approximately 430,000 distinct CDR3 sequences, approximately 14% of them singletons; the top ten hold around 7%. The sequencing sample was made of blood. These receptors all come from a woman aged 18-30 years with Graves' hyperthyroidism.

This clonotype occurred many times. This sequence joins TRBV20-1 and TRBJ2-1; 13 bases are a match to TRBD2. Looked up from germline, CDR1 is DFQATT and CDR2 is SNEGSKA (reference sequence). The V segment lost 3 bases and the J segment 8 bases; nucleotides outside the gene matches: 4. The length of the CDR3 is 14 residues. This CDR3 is CSASRTSGSDEQFF. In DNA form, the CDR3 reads TGCAGTGCTAGCCGGACTAGCGGGAGTGATGAGCAGTTCTTC.

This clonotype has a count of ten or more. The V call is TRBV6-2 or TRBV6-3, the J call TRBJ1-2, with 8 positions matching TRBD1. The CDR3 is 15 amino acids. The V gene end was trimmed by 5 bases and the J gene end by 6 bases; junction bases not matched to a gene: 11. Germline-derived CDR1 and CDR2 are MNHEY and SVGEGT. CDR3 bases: TGTGCCAGCAGTCCGCACGCCGGGACAGGTGATGGCTACACCTTC. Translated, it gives CASSPHAGTGDGYTF.

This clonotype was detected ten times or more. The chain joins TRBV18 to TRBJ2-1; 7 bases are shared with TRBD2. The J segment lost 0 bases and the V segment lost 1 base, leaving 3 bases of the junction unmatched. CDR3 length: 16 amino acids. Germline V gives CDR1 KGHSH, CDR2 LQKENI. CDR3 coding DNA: TGTGCCAGCTCACCACAAAGGGAGGGCTCCTACAATGAGCAGTTCTTC. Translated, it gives CASSPQREGSYNEQFF.

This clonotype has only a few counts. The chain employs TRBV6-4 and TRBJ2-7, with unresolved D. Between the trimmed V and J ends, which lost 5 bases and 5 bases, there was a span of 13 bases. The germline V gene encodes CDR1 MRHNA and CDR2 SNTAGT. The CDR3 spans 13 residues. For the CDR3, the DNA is TGTGCCAGCAGTCCACGACCTTTTCACGAGCAGTACTTC. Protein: CASSPRPFHEQYF.